This TCR beta chain was profiled in a study of T cells in Graves' hyperthyroidism and ophthalmopathy (dated by TCRdb to the late 2010s). General notes on the study: Peripheral blood was collected at initial diagnosis, before any treatment. The paper describes TCR Vbeta CDR3 sequencing of 120 to 150 peripheral blood samples, made up of 43 ophthalmopathy patients, more than 70 hyperthyroidism patients and 17 progressor patients. A discovery cohort of approximately 100 patients, roughly 40 with Graves' ophthalmopathy and about 58 with stable Graves' hyperthyroidism, was used to find distinguishing TCR V-J signatures. The 100 discovery patients were randomly split 7:3 into training and test sets. An independent validation cohort of fewer than 20 hyperthyroidism patients and 17 patients who later progressed to ophthalmopathy tested prospective prediction of ophthalmopathy. After sampling, hyperthyroidism patients received methimazole starting at 30 mg daily, and ophthalmopathy patients received high-dose intravenous methylprednisolone. In addition, the study compared T-cell repertoires in thyroid tissue and in blood from six Graves' hyperthyroidism patients. Results and caveats for the whole study, not just this receptor: No statistical method was used to set the sample size in advance, and investigators knew the group allocation. Ophthalmopathy was separated from stable hyperthyroidism by a 13 V-J signature model, with around 90% sensitivity and 81% to 82% specificity obtained in cross-validation and 80%/75% obtained in testing. Most expanded thyroid clonotypes (frequency above 0.001) were also detected in blood, suggesting blood repertoires may reflect thyroid immune responses. In validation, progression to ophthalmopathy was predicted by the model with nearly 71% sensitivity and under 85% specificity, a median of about 6 months before onset.

Reading from cysteine to phenylalanine, the CDR3 counts 20 amino acids. The retained sequence is limited to the CDR3, 60 bases, with the frame set at the first base. From the germline V gene, CDR1 is MDHEN and CDR2 is SYDVKM. Trimming accounts for 6 bases at V and 3 bases at J, while the number of junction bases matched to no gene is 22. With regard to this clonotype: Its antigen remains undetermined. Base qualities are not at hand, and no much larger clone is one base apart.

Moderately to severely active disease, a Clinical Activity Score of at least 3, a NOSPECS grade of at least 4, and a duration under 3 months were present in ophthalmopathy patients. Exclusion was applied to patients with uncontrolled infections, other autoimmune diseases, pregnancy or lactation. Diagnoses were established on the basis of clinical symptoms, serum thyroxine and TRAb, thyroid ultrasound, and orbital computed tomography. Ficoll-Paque density gradient centrifugation was used to isolate PBMCs from approximately 10 ml of fresh peripheral blood. Trizol reagent was used to extract total RNA, and RNA quality was then checked on an Agilent 2100 Bioanalyzer. The TCR beta CDR3 regions were amplified from RNA transcripts. For the first round of RT-PCR on the TCR CDR3, the HTBI primer set was used together with the Qiagen OneStep RT-PCR kit. A second multiplex PCR round built the libraries, followed by size selection and purification. The libraries were sequenced on an Illumina HiSeq2000 using paired-end 100 bp reads. Turning to the authors' computational methods: Raw data were processed with SOAPnuke, discarding reads with adapters, uncalled bases, mean Phred below 15, or no exact constant-primer or identifier match. High-quality paired reads were merged using COPE v1.2.5, and each unique nucleotide sequence was defined as a clonotype. MiTCR v1.1 was used to align clonotypes to the IMGT TRBV, TRBD and TRBJ reference segments. The analysis was restricted to V-J combinations with a frequency above 0.0001, which together covered 99.2% of the repertoires. The TCS score was defined as the ratio of F50 (clonal expansion) to E x V (chaos), calculated using BLOSUM62-based TCRdist between CDR3 peptides within each V-J. Welch's t-statistics and random forest reduced fewer than 600 V-J features to 10 to 15, which were used in a naive Bayes classifier (R e1071). The public reads were reprocessed in TCRdb via fastp at Q25 and MiXCR, keeping in-frame beta chains. Each entry merges the rows of one CDR3 protein and shows their most common DNA and genes. TCRdb, not the original authors, processed these V and J calls. For this sample the table gives some 570,000 distinct CDR3 sequences, of which 14% were detected only once. Clones ranked in the top ten supply approximately 6.4% of the sample.

Sequenced: blood. This receptor chain uses TRBV28 and TRBJ2-1; TRBD1 aligns with 8 central bases. The clonotype comes from a woman aged 18-29 years with Graves' ophthalmopathy. The nucleotides are TGTGCCAGCAGCCGACGAATAGGGGCAGGGGGCGCGGGGTACTACAATGAGCAGTTCTTC. Translation gives CASSRRIGAGGAGYYNEQFF.